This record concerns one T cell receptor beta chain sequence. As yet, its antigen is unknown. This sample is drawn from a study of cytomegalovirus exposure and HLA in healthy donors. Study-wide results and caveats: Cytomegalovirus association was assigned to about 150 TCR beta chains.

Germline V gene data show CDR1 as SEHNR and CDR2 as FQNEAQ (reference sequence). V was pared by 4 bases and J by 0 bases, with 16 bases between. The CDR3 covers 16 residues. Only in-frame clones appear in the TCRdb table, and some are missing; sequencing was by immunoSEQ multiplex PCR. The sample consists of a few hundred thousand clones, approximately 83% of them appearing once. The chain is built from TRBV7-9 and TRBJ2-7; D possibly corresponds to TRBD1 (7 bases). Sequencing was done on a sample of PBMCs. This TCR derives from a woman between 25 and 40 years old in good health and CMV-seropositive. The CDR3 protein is CASSSPGGTDSYEQYF. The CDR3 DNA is TGTGCCAGCAGCTCCCCAGGCGGGACAGACTCCTACGAGCAGTACTTC.